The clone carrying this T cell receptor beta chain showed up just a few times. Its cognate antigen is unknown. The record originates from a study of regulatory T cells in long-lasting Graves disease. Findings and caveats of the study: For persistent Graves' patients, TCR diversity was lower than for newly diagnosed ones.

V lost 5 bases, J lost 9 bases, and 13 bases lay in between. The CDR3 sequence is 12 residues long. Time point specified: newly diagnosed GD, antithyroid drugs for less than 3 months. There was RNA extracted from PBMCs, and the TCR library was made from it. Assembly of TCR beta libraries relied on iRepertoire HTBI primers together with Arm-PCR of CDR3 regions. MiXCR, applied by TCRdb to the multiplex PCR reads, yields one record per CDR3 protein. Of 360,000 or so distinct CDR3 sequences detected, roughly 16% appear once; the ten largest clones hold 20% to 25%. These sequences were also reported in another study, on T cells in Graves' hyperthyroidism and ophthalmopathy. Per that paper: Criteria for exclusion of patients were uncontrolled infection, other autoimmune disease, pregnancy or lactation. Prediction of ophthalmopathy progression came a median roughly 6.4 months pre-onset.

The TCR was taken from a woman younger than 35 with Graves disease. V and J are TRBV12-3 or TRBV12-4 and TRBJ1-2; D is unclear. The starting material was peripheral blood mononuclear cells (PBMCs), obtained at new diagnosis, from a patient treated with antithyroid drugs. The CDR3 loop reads CASSLSTMSYTF. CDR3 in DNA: TGTGCCAGCAGTCTAAGTACTATGAGCTACACCTTC.